This record covers a single TCR beta chain. The target antigen is unknown. V lost 8 bases and J 10 bases, leaving 18 bases between the germline ends. The CDR3 loop spans 14 amino acids. Germline values: CDR1 KGHSH, CDR2 LQKENI. While the first cohort had around 700 subjects, the donors belonged to the separate validation cohort of over a hundred subjects. The data stem from a study of cytomegalovirus exposure and HLA in healthy donors. Study-level background: A later analysis reported the 90 to 150 validation repertoires used the same platform as the approximately 670 first-cohort repertoires.

Points from the study as a whole: It was reportedly the case that the classifier diagnosed cytomegalovirus status with high specificity and sensitivity. The tendency of first-cohort TCR clusters to co-occur in the 120 or so validation repertoires emerged from a later analysis.

The repertoire was sequenced with immunoSEQ multiplex PCR; TCRdb's copy has only in-frame clones and lacks some. The repertoire holds about 130,000 clones, with 90% as singletons. The V and J genes are TRBV18 and TRBJ1-6; D is unclear. The sequence was collected from a woman under 40 in good health and CMV-seropositive. Sequencing used PBMCs. In DNA form, the CDR3 reads TGTGCCAGCCCCCCCGGGTTCCGAAACTCACCCCTCCACTTT. Translated, it gives CASPPGFRNSPLHF.